This TCR beta chain came from a study of T-cell memory formation after mild COVID-19. One entry per CDR3 protein, called by TCRdb with MiXCR from the 5' RACE reads. The table lists hundreds of thousands of distinct CDR3 sequences, more than 15% of them singletons, with about 12% in the top ten. The ends were cut back, 5 bases at V and 3 bases at J, with 16 bases in the middle. Per germline, CDR1 SGHTA and CDR2 FQGTGA. The CDR3 is 15 amino acids. The chain links TRBV7-3 to TRBJ1-1; D is possibly TRBD1 (5 bases). Material for sequencing was PBMCs or a T cell subset sorted from them (not recorded which). The TCR comes from an adult woman who had mild COVID-19 (a few samples of this study predate the infection). Cell type and time point are not known. CDR3 protein: CASSQTGTADTEAFF. The DNA of the CDR3 is TGTGCCAGCAGCCAAACCGGGACCGCCGACACTGAAGCTTTCTTT.